One sample yielded the 32 T cell receptor beta chains listed below, sequenced in a study of cytomegalovirus exposure and HLA in healthy donors. The PCR contained 60 Vbeta and 13 Jbeta primers. Clones were sequenced by immunoSEQ multiplex PCR, and TCRdb holds only the in-frame ones, with some missing. The table includes some 160,000 clones, more than 70% detected once. Sequenced input: PBMCs. These receptors were taken from a middle-aged woman in good health and CMV-seronegative.

The CDR3 bases are TGCAGCGTTTTAAGGGGGCCCTACTACAATGAGCAGTTCTTC. Amino acid sequence: CSVLRGPYYNEQFF. V gene TRBV29-1 combines with J gene TRBJ2-1; TRBD1 matches 7 bases. The CDR3 is 14 residues long. In germline, CDR1 is SQVTM, CDR2 ANQGSEA. J was trimmed by 3 bases and V by 5 bases; bases with no gene match: 7.

The V gene is TRBV30, the J gene TRBJ1-6, with 7 nucleotides matching TRBD1. Trimming cost V 0 bases and J 3 bases; bases outside gene matches: 14. Germline assignment: CDR1 GTSNPN and CDR2 SVGIG (reference sequence). The CDR3 spans 19 residues. CDR3 region: CAWSVQGAKGASYNSPLHF. Here the CDR3 DNA reads TGTGCCTGGAGTGTACAAGGCGCCAAGGGGGCCAGCTATAATTCACCCCTCCACTTT.

The chain recombines TRBV5-1 with TRBJ2-7; TRBD2 aligns across 13 bases. V was pared by 4 bases and J by 0 bases, with 7 bases of the junction left unmatched. Germline assignment: CDR1 SGHRS and CDR2 YFSETQ. This CDR3 is 17 amino acids long. CDR3 bases: TGCGCCAGCAGCCGGACTAGCGGGGGCCTAAGCTCCTACGAGCAGTACTTC. It encodes CASSRTSGGLSSYEQYF.

This chain joins TRBV5-6 and TRBJ2-1; D may be TRBD2 (7 bases). This CDR3 spans 16 amino acids. Per germline, CDR1 SGHDT and CDR2 YYEEEE. V was clipped by 1 base and J by 8 bases, with 19 bases between them. The DNA for the CDR3 is TGTGCCAGCAGCTTGTTCTTGGTCCGGGGGGCCCATGAGCAGTTCTTC. This sequence encodes CASSLFLVRGAHEQFF.

This clone has only a few counts. The chain recombines TRBV28 with TRBJ2-7, with a weak D call TRBD2 (6 bases). The CDR3 covers 21 residues. V was pared by 3 bases and J by 3 bases, with 33 bases between. Germline V gives CDR1 MDHEN, CDR2 SYDVKM. CDR3 loop: CASSFTHGAAGEPPRGYEQYF. The CDR3 nucleotides read TGTGCCAGCAGTTTTACCCACGGGGCTGCCGGGGAGCCGCCGCGGGGCTACGAGCAGTACTTC. Filled out from reference TRBV28 and TRBJ2-7, the complete variable domain reads DVKVTQSSRYLVKRTGEKVFLECVQDMDHENMFWYRQDPGLGLRLIYFSYDVKMKEKGDIPEGYSVSREKKERFSLILESASTNQTSMYLCASSFTHGAAGEPPRGYEQYFGPGTRLTVT.

In nucleotides, the CDR3 is TGTGCCAGTAGTATTTTAGCACAGGGAAGATATGGCTACACCTTC. Translating gives CASSILAQGRYGYTF. The gene calls are TRBV19 and TRBJ1-2, with TRBD1 as a possible D gene (6 bases). Germline V gene sequence: CDR1 LNHDA, CDR2 SQIVND (reference sequence). The CDR3 loop spans 15 amino acids. With 3 bases removed from V and 5 bases from J, the gap between germline ends came to 16 bases.

In this sample, this clone turned up once. The J gene is TRBJ1-1, the V gene TRBV28; no clear D. Trimming took off 2 bases at V and 8 bases at J, with 9 bases between the two ends. From germline, CDR1 is MDHEN and CDR2 SYDVKM. The CDR3 is 12 residues long. DNA for the CDR3: TGTGCCAGCAGTTTACAAACGGAGGAAGCTTTCTTT. Translation: CASSLQTEEAFF. Using reference TRBV28 and TRBJ1-1 for the parts outside the CDR3, the full variable domain is DVKVTQSSRYLVKRTGEKVFLECVQDMDHENMFWYRQDPGLGLRLIYFSYDVKMKEKGDIPEGYSVSREKKERFSLILESASTNQTSMYLCASSLQTEEAFFGQGTRLTVV.

A few counts support this clone. The chain employs TRBV5-1 and TRBJ1-3; D call uncertain. The CDR3 is 17 amino acids. V lost 0 bases, J lost 3 bases, and 16 bases lay in between. Germline values: CDR1 SGHRS, CDR2 YFSETQ. The CDR3: CASSLALTPQGGNTIYF. The CDR3, as DNA: TGCGCCAGCAGCTTGGCCCTGACTCCTCAAGGTGGAAACACCATATATTTT. Full variable domain (rest looked up from reference TRBV5-1 and TRBJ1-3): KAGVTQTPRYLIKTRGQQVTLSCSPISGHRSVSWYQQTPGQGLQFLFEYFSETQRNKGNFPGRFSGRQFSNSRSEMNVSTLELGDSALYLCASSLALTPQGGNTIYFGEGSWLTVV.

V usage is TRBV6-6 and J usage is TRBJ2-7; 7 bases are a match to TRBD2. This CDR3 is 14 amino acids long. Germline trimming cut 7 bases from V and 0 bases from J; bases unmatched to any gene: 6. The germline V gene encodes CDR1 MNHNY and CDR2 SVGAGI (reference sequence). The CDR3 DNA follows: TGTGCCAGCAAGGAGGGAGGGCCCTCCTACGAGCAGTACTTC. Its protein is CASKEGGPSYEQYF.

The V call is TRBV18, the J call TRBJ1-3, with a weak D call TRBD1 (5 bases). Germline V CDR1 and CDR2: KGHSH, LQKENI. Trimming pared 6 bases from V and 3 bases from J, leaving 9 bases between. The length of the CDR3 is 13 residues. The CDR3 loop is CASSREGGNTIYF. Here the CDR3 DNA reads TGTGCCAGCTCCAGGGAAGGTGGAAACACCATATATTTT.

This clone is a singleton in its sample. The chain carries TRBV11-2 and TRBJ2-5; 13 nucleotides agree with TRBD2. The CDR3 totals 15 residues. In germline, CDR1 is SGHAT, CDR2 FQNNGV. After removal of 7 bases from V and 5 bases from J, the junction contained 7 bases not matched to a gene. CDR3 residues: CASTTSGGARETQYF. The CDR3 nucleotides are TGTGCCAGCACCACTAGCGGGGGGGCCAGGGAGACCCAGTACTTC. Full variable domain (rest looked up from reference TRBV11-2 and TRBJ2-5): EAGVAQSPRYKIIEKRQSVAFWCNPISGHATLYWYQQILGQGPKLLIQFQNNGVVDDSQLPKDRFSAERLKGVDSTLKIQPAKLEDSAVYLCASTTSGGARETQYFGPGTRLLVL.

The V and J genes are TRBV20-1 and TRBJ2-3, with D uncertain. V was trimmed by 4 bases and J by 0 bases, leaving 2 bases between them. Germline loops: CDR1 DFQATT, CDR2 SNEGSKA (reference sequence). The CDR3 sequence is 11 residues long. The CDR3 DNA follows: TGCAGTGCTACTAGCACAGATACGCAGTATTTT. Protein: CSATSTDTQYF.

This chain uses TRBV19 with TRBJ1-1; the D is unclear. CDR1 and CDR2 (germline): LNHDA, SQIVND (reference sequence). Trimming cost V 4 bases and J 5 bases, with 11 bases left between them. The CDR3 is 13 residues long. This CDR3 reads CASSTPPGTEAFF. The CDR3 region has the DNA TGTGCCAGTAGTACCCCCCCGGGAACTGAAGCTTTCTTT.

The chain has TRBV28 and TRBJ2-1, with a weak D call TRBD2 (6 bases). The length of the CDR3 is 15 residues. V lost 3 bases and J lost 1, with 10 bases in between. CDR1 is MDHEN and CDR2 is SYDVKM in the germline V gene. CDR3 protein: CASSFWGRSYNEQFF. The DNA for the CDR3 is TGTGCCAGCAGTTTTTGGGGGAGGTCCTACAATGAGCAGTTCTTC. Full variable domain (missing parts from reference TRBV28 and TRBJ2-1): DVKVTQSSRYLVKRTGEKVFLECVQDMDHENMFWYRQDPGLGLRLIYFSYDVKMKEKGDIPEGYSVSREKKERFSLILESASTNQTSMYLCASSFWGRSYNEQFFGPGTRLTVL.

Written as DNA, the CDR3 is TGTGCCAGCAGCGTAGGGACAGGGAGCTCCTACAATGAGCAGTTCTTC. The encoded protein is CASSVGTGSSYNEQFF. The chain employs TRBV9 and TRBJ2-1; 8 bases line up with TRBD1. The CDR3 has 16 residues. CDR1 and CDR2 (germline): SGDLS, YYNGEE. V dropped 0 bases and J dropped 0; count of bases not matched to a gene: 2. Together with reference TRBV9 and TRBJ2-1, the CDR3 gives the full variable domain: DSGVTQTPKHLITATGQRVTLRCSPRSGDLSVYWYQQSLDQGLQFLIQYYNGEERAKGNILERFSAQQFPDLHSELNLSSLELGDSALYFCASSVGTGSSYNEQFFGPGTRLTVL.

This chain uses TRBV5-5 with TRBJ1-1; 7 bases are shared with TRBD1. V lost 4 bases, J lost 3 bases, and 9 bases stayed unmatched. Germline lookup yields CDR1 SGHKS and CDR2 YYEKEE (reference sequence). This CDR3 spans 15 amino acids. The CDR3 is CASSPTGARYTEAFF. The CDR3 DNA sequence: TGTGCCAGCAGCCCAACAGGGGCGAGGTACACTGAAGCTTTCTTT.

This chain joins TRBV30 and TRBJ1-5; D remains ambiguous. V was clipped by 5 bases and J by 4 bases, with 9 bases between them. This CDR3 is 12 amino acids long. The V gene's germline CDR1 is GTSNPN and CDR2 SVGIG (reference sequence). CDR3 in amino acids: CAWGTGNQPQHF. CDR3 in DNA: TGTGCCTGGGGAACGGGGAATCAGCCCCAGCATTTT. Variable domain in full (rest from reference TRBV30 and TRBJ1-5): SQTIHQWPATLVQPVGSPLSLECTVEGTSNPNLYWYRQAAGRGLQLLFYSVGIGQISSEVPQNLSASRPQDRQFILSSKKLLLSDSGFYLCAWGTGNQPQHFGDGTRLSIL.

The rearrangement uses TRBV9 and TRBJ2-2, with 8 nucleotides matching TRBD1. CDR1 is SGDLS, CDR2 YYNGEE, per germline. The CDR3 covers 18 residues. With V trimmed by 1 base and J by 6 bases, 14 bases remained unmatched. CDR3 sequence (DNA): TGTGCCAGCAGCGTAATTGGCCGGCAGGGGGCATTGGCCGGGGAGCTGTTTTTT. It translates to CASSVIGRQGALAGELFF.

The genes are TRBV6-1 and TRBJ2-5, with D perhaps matching TRBD2 (5 bases). Germline V gene sequence: CDR1 MNHNS, CDR2 SASEGT. V was pared by 7 bases and J by 1 base, with 7 bases between. CDR3 length equals 12 residues. The CDR3 spells CASKLGQETQYF. The CDR3 coding sequence is TGTGCCAGCAAACTAGGCCAAGAGACCCAGTACTTC.

The J gene is TRBJ2-2, the V gene TRBV7-6, with a weak D call TRBD2 (6 bases). V dropped 3 bases and J dropped 4 bases, with 15 bases sitting between them. The CDR3 is 16 residues long. Germline-derived CDR1 and CDR2 are SGHVS and FNYEAQ. The CDR3, as DNA: TGTGCCAGCAGCTTTGTAGCGGTCTCCGTCACCGGGGAGCTGTTTTTT. As protein: CASSFVAVSVTGELFF.

In its sample, this clone was seen a few times. The rearrangement uses TRBV10-3 and TRBJ1-1; D remains ambiguous. Germline V gene lookup returns CDR1 ENHRY and CDR2 SYGVKD. This CDR3 has 12 amino acids. V lost 3 bases to trimming and J lost 4 bases, with 6 bases between them. Here the CDR3 reads CAISESSTEAFF. The DNA for the CDR3 is TGTGCCATCAGTGAATCGTCCACTGAAGCTTTCTTT.

The chain recombines TRBV5-1 with TRBJ2-1, with 12 bases matching TRBD2. Germline values: CDR1 SGHRS, CDR2 YFSETQ. V shed 4 bases and J 0 bases; nucleotides not matched to a gene: 14. This CDR3 has 20 amino acids. The CDR3 loop is CASSNDAGLAGASSYNEQFF. In DNA, the CDR3 is TGCGCCAGCAGCAATGATGCGGGACTAGCGGGTGCAAGCTCCTACAATGAGCAGTTCTTC.

This rearrangement joins TRBV5-1 to TRBJ2-7; TRBD2 is a possible D gene (6 bases). The CDR3 extends over 15 amino acids. Trimming stripped 0 bases from V and 0 bases from J, with 10 bases between. Per the germline V gene, CDR1 is SGHRS and CDR2 is YFSETQ. CDR3 in DNA: TGCGCCAGCAGCTTGGGAGTAGCGGCCTCCTACGAGCAGTACTTC. Amino acids: CASSLGVAASYEQYF.

This rearrangement joins TRBV30 to TRBJ1-1, with D unresolved. Trimming removed 0 bases from V and 2 bases from J, with 10 bases in between. CDR3 length: 14 residues. CDR1 and CDR2 from the germline V gene are GTSNPN and SVGIG (reference sequence). The CDR3 loop is CAWSVYHRNTEAFF. The CDR3 DNA follows: TGTGCCTGGAGTGTATACCACAGAAACACTGAAGCTTTCTTT.

This rearrangement joins TRBV10-3 to TRBJ2-7; 8 nucleotides match TRBD1. The CDR3 contains 14 residues. From germline, CDR1 is ENHRY and CDR2 SYGVKD. Trimming removed 0 bases from V and 3 bases from J; junction bases left unmatched: 1. CDR3 loop: CAISESTGVYEQYF. The CDR3 bases are TGTGCCATCAGTGAGTCGACAGGGGTCTACGAGCAGTACTTC.

The J gene is TRBJ1-2, the V gene TRBV19, with D unresolved. This CDR3 spans 13 amino acids. Trimming cost V 5 bases and J 4 bases, with 11 bases left between them. From germline, CDR1 is LNHDA and CDR2 SQIVND (reference sequence). CDR3 residues: CASSPGNLYGYTF. For the CDR3, the DNA is TGTGCCAGTAGTCCGGGGAACCTCTATGGCTACACCTTC.

This clone has a single count. J is TRBJ1-2 and V is TRBV5-4; D not certain. Per germline, CDR1 SGHNT and CDR2 YYREEE (reference sequence). V was pared by 6 bases and J by 2 bases, with 17 bases between. There are 15 residues in the CDR3. Written as DNA, the CDR3 is TGTGCCAGCACCCCTTCCCCCGACGGGAACTATGGCTACACCTTC. Translating gives CASTPSPDGNYGYTF.

This clone was seen more than once but under ten times. The chain carries TRBV5-5 and TRBJ1-4; 8 nucleotides line up with TRBD1. This CDR3 comprises 14 residues. V lost 4 bases to trimming and J lost 4 bases; unmatched junction nucleotides: 3. Germline-derived CDR1 and CDR2 are SGHKS and YYEKEE (reference sequence). CDR3 residues: CASSPGQGNEKLFF. The DNA of the CDR3 is TGTGCCAGCAGCCCAGGACAGGGTAATGAAAAACTGTTTTTT.

This clone was recorded only once. This CDR3 reads CARSLRVQPQHF. The CDR3 DNA reads TGTGCCAGAAGCTTGCGGGTTCAGCCCCAGCATTTT. This chain joins TRBV5-3 and TRBJ1-5; no definite D call. TRBV5-3 is marked as an open reading frame, function uncertain. V was pared by 1 base and J by 6 bases, with 5 bases between. The CDR3 loop spans 12 amino acids.

This chain connects TRBV27 to TRBJ2-7; no definite D call. Deletions cut 6 bases from V and 4 bases from J, with 16 bases between. There are 14 residues in the CDR3. The germline CDR1 and CDR2 sequences are MNHEY and SMNVEV (reference sequence). The CDR3 here is CASRLSAWPYEQYF. The CDR3 nucleotides read TGTGCCAGCAGACTATCGGCGTGGCCTTACGAGCAGTACTTC.

This clone has a single count. The chain is built from TRBV27 and TRBJ2-1; 7 nucleotides line up with TRBD2. This CDR3 is 16 amino acids long. Germline V lookup: CDR1 MNHEY, CDR2 SMNVEV (reference sequence). Trimming at V came to 7 bases and at J to 4 bases, leaving 13 bases not matched to a gene. CDR3 region: CASTSTPGLPYNEQFF. CDR3 bases: TGTGCCAGCACCTCAACCCCGGGACTACCTTACAATGAGCAGTTCTTC.

The rearrangement links TRBV5-1 to TRBJ1-4; 10 bases fit TRBD1. The V gene end was trimmed by 0 bases and the J gene end by 8 bases; junction bases not matched to a gene: 7. Germline CDR1 SGHRS, CDR2 YFSETQ. CDR3 length: 16 amino acids. CDR3 protein: CASSLGFGQGGEKLFF. The CDR3 DNA reads TGCGCCAGCAGCTTGGGGTTTGGACAGGGGGGCGAAAAACTGTTTTTT.